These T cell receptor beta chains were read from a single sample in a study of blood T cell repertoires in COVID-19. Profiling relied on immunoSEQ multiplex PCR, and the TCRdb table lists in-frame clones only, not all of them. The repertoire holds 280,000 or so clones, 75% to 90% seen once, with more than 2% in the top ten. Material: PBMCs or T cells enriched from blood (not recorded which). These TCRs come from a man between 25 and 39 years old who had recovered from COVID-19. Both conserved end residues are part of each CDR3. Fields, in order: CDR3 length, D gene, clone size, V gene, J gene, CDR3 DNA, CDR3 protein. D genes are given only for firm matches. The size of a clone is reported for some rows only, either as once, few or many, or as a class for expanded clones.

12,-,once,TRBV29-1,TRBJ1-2,TGCAGCGTTGTTGAGGCCGGGGATGGCTACACCTTC,CSVVEAGDGYTF
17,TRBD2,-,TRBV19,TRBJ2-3,TGTGCCAGTAGTATAGTAGGTGGCGGGGGGATGGCAGATACGCAGTATTTT,CASSIVGGGGMADTQYF
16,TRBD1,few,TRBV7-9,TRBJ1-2,TGTGCCAGCAGCCTGGGACAGGGGATAACCAACTATGGCTACACCTTC,CASSLGQGITNYGYTF
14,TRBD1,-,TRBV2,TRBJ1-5,TGTGCCAGCAGTTCTGACAGGGCGAATCAGCCCCAGCATTTT,CASSSDRANQPQHF
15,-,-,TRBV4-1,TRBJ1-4,TGCGCCAGCAGCTTCTGGGGGCAGAGGGATGAAAAACTGTTTTTT,CASSFWGQRDEKLFF
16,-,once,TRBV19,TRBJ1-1,TGTGCCAGTAGTATCGGACAGTTGGAGTGGAACACTGAAGCTTTCTTT,CASSIGQLEWNTEAFF
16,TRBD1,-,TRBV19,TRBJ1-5,TGTGCCAGTATGAGGGACAGAGCCTTTAGCAATCAGCCCCAGCATTTT,CASMRDRAFSNQPQHF
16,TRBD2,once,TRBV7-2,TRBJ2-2,TGTGCCAGCAGCTCATCGGGACTAGCCCTTTCCGGGGAGCTGTTTTTT,CASSSSGLALSGELFF
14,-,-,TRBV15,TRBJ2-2,TGTGCCACCAGCAGCGGGGTCCCACCCGGGGAGCTGTTTTTT,CATSSGVPPGELFF
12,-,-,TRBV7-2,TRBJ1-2,TGTGCCAGCAGCTTTCAGGGATATGGCTACACCTTC,CASSFQGYGYTF
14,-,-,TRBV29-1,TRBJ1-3,TGCAGCGTTGTCGCGGAGTACTCTGGAAACACCATATATTTT,CSVVAEYSGNTIYF
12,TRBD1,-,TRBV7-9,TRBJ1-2,TGTGCCAGCAGCCCAGGGGGTTCCGGCTACACCTTC,CASSPGGSGYTF
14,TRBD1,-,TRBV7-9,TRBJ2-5,TGTGCCAGCAGCTTAGACAGGGGCCAAGAGACCCAGTACTTC,CASSLDRGQETQYF
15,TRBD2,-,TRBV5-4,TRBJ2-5,TGTGCCAGCAGCGCCGCCAGCGGGGGGCAAGAGACCCAGTACTTC,CASSAASGGQETQYF
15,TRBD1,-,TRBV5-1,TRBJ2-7,TGCGCCAGCAGCTACGAAACCGGGACAGCCTACGAGCAGTACTTC,CASSYETGTAYEQYF
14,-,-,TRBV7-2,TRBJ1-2,TGTGCCAGCAGCTTAGCCGCCCAGATCTATGGCTACACCTTC,CASSLAAQIYGYTF
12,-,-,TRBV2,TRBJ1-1,TGTGCCAGCAGCCGGGAGAACACTGAAGCTTTCTTT,CASSRENTEAFF
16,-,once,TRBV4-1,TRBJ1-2,TGCGCCAGCAGCCAAGATACAGGCAGGGGTCGGGATGGCTACACCTTC,CASSQDTGRGRDGYTF
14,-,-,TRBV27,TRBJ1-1,TGTGCCAGCAGCCCCGGGACCGGGGGGGCTGAAGCTTTCTTT,CASSPGTGGAEAFF
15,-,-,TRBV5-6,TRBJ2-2,TGTGCCAGCAGCAATGACATACAGAACACCGGGGAGCTGTTTTTT,CASSNDIQNTGELFF
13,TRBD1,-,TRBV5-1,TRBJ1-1,TGCGCCAGCAGCAAGGGACAGCACACTGAAGCTTTCTTT,CASSKGQHTEAFF
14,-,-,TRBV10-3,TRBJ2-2,TGTGCCATTTGTTGGGAGACGAACACCGGGGAGCTGTTTTTT,CAICWETNTGELFF
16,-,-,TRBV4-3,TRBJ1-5,TGCGCCAGCAGCCAAACGAAGGGGACTAAAAATCAGCCCCAGCATTTT,CASSQTKGTKNQPQHF
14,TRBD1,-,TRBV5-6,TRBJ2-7,TGTGCCAGCAGCTTGGAGACAGGGACCTACGAGCAGTACTTC,CASSLETGTYEQYF
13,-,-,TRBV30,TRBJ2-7,TGTGCCTGGAGCATTGGGAGTTCCTACGAGCAGTACTTC,CAWSIGSSYEQYF